The 13 T cell receptor beta chains reported below all come from one sample, sequenced in a study of CD4 T cells in relation to SARS-CoV-2 and coronaviruses. Method: immunoSEQ multiplex PCR; TCRdb's copy keeps in-frame clones and lacks some. The sample has about 59,000 clones, about nine tenths seen once. The unexposed donors gave CD4+ T cells in about 2010-2019, prior to COVID-19. The specimen was memory CD4+ T cells from PBMCs. The receptors shown here come from a human donor in good health.

A word on this clone: Other DNA variants within this sample encode the same CDR3. V is TRBV19 and J is TRBJ1-5; D may be TRBD1 (5 bases). V lost 9 bases and J 2 bases, leaving 11 bases between the germline ends. Germline CDR1 is LNHDA and CDR2 is SQIVND (reference sequence). The CDR3 is 13 residues long. The CDR3 nucleotides are TGTGCCAGCCGTAGGGACGGCAATCAGCCCCAGCATTTT. Protein: CASRRDGNQPQHF.

This clone has just one count. This chain links TRBV6-5 with TRBJ1-4; 10 bases agree with TRBD1. Per germline, CDR1 MNHEY and CDR2 SVGAGI. Losses at the gene ends were 4 bases for V and 7 bases for J; bases not matched to a gene: 6. CDR3 length: 15 residues. Here the CDR3 reads CASSSNRDRGEKLFF. The CDR3 bases are TGTGCCAGCAGTTCCAACCGGGACAGGGGTGAAAAACTGTTTTTT.

The chain couples TRBV6-2 or TRBV6-3 to TRBJ2-1, with 8 bases lining up with TRBD2. Per the germline V gene, CDR1 is MNHEY and CDR2 is SVGEGT. V trimming: 6 bases; J trimming: 16 bases; junction bases outside the gene matches: 8. The CDR3 extends over 11 amino acids. In DNA, the CDR3 is TGTGCCAGCAGCCTCGGGACTAGAGAATTCTTC. It codes for CASSLGTREFF.

This CDR3 is CASYPPDRALGHEQYF. The CDR3 DNA sequence: TGTGCCTCCTACCCCCCCGACAGGGCCCTGGGGCACGAGCAGTACTTC. The rearrangement joins TRBV5-5 to TRBJ2-7, with 7 bases lining up with TRBD1. Germline V lookup: CDR1 SGHKS, CDR2 YYEKEE (reference sequence). The CDR3 sequence is 16 residues long. V shed 10 bases, J shed 5 bases, and the junction held 21 bases outside the gene matches.

The chain links TRBV7-2 to TRBJ2-3; 11 nucleotides line up with TRBD2. Germline V gives CDR1 SGHTA, CDR2 FQGNSA. V lost 4 bases to trimming and J lost 4 bases; unmatched junction nucleotides: 7. The CDR3 is 16 residues long. CDR3 sequence reads: CASSSLAGGLSDTQYF. The CDR3 nucleotides read TGTGCCAGCAGCTCCTTAGCGGGAGGGCTCTCAGATACGCAGTATTTT. Complete variable domain (other parts from reference TRBV7-2 and TRBJ2-3): GAGVSQSPSNKVTEKGKDVELRCDPISGHTALYWYRQSLGQGLEFLIYFQGNSAPDKSGLPSDRFSAERTGGSVSTLTIQRTQQEDSAVYLCASSSLAGGLSDTQYFGPGTRLTVL.

The rearrangement joins TRBV2 to TRBJ1-2; possible D gene TRBD1, 5 bases. Trimming cost V 2 bases and J 6 bases, with 7 bases left between them. CDR1 is SNHLY and CDR2 is FYNNEI in the germline V gene. CDR3 size: 12 residues. For the CDR3, the DNA is TGTGCCAGCAGTGAACAGGGAGATGGCTACACCTTC. Encoded protein: CASSEQGDGYTF.

The chain is built from TRBV9 and TRBJ2-1, with a possible D match to TRBD2 (6 bases). From germline, CDR1 is SGDLS and CDR2 YYNGEE. The CDR3 has 16 amino acids. V was cut by 5 bases and J by 7 bases, with 22 bases left in between. The DNA for the CDR3 is TGTGCCAGCAGACCGCCGGGACTTCAGGTTGCGAATGAGCAGTTCTTC. Residues: CASRPPGLQVANEQFF.

The chain is built from TRBV5-1 and TRBJ2-3, with D perhaps matching TRBD2 (5 bases). V lost 4 bases, J lost 3 bases, and 15 bases lay in between. CDR3 size: 15 residues. From germline, CDR1 is SGHRS and CDR2 YFSETQ. CDR3 DNA: TGCGCCAGCAGCGTCCCGGGGATGGGGACAGATACGCAGTATTTT. Its protein product is CASSVPGMGTDTQYF.

This chain connects TRBV6-4 to TRBJ1-3; tentatively, D is TRBD1 (6 bases). Trimming pared 4 bases from V and 2 bases from J, leaving 12 bases between. Germline V gene sequence: CDR1 MRHNA, CDR2 SNTAGT. The CDR3 consists of 15 residues. The CDR3 loop reads CASSVVAGAGNTIYF. The DNA for the CDR3 is TGTGCCAGCAGTGTCGTCGCAGGGGCTGGAAACACCATATATTTT.

This chain connects TRBV11-2 to TRBJ2-6; perhaps TRBD2 as D (5 bases). Germline CDR1 and CDR2: SGHAT and FQNNGV. CDR3 length: 14 amino acids. The ends were cut back, 5 bases at V and 9 bases at J, with 14 bases in the middle. Here the CDR3 reads CASSPLRGNNVLTF. CDR3 in DNA: TGTGCCAGCAGCCCCCTCCGGGGAAACAACGTCCTGACTTTC.

This clone has only one observation. The rearrangement links TRBV5-6 to TRBJ2-1, with a possible D match to TRBD1 (6 bases). Deletions cut 0 bases from V and 0 bases from J, with 16 bases between. Germline V CDR1 and CDR2: SGHDT, YYEEEE. CDR3 length: 18 amino acids. The CDR3 DNA sequence: TGTGCCAGCAGCTTGGGCAGGGGCCTAACAAGCTCCTACAATGAGCAGTTCTTC. Protein product: CASSLGRGLTSSYNEQFF.

The chain uses TRBV30 and TRBJ1-2; D not certain. Germline-derived CDR1 and CDR2 are GTSNPN and SVGIG (reference sequence). The CDR3 sequence is 13 residues long. Trimming took 0 bases from V and 3 from J, leaving 8 bases between them. For the CDR3, the DNA is TGTGCCTGGAGTGTAAACAGAGACTATGGCTACACCTTC. Translated: CAWSVNRDYGYTF. Full variable domain (rest looked up from reference TRBV30 and TRBJ1-2): SQTIHQWPATLVQPVGSPLSLECTVEGTSNPNLYWYRQAAGRGLQLLFYSVGIGQISSEVPQNLSASRPQDRQFILSSKKLLLSDSGFYLCAWSVNRDYGYTFGSGTRLTVV.

The J gene is TRBJ1-5, the V gene TRBV7-8; no definite D call. Trimming removed 1 base at V and 1 base at J, with 11 bases between. Germline V gives CDR1 SGHVS, CDR2 FQNEAQ. This CDR3 has 16 amino acids. Here the CDR3 DNA reads TGTGCCAGCAGCTTAGGAGGGTCGGGGAGCAATCAGCCCCAGCATTTT. Its protein is CASSLGGSGSNQPQHF.